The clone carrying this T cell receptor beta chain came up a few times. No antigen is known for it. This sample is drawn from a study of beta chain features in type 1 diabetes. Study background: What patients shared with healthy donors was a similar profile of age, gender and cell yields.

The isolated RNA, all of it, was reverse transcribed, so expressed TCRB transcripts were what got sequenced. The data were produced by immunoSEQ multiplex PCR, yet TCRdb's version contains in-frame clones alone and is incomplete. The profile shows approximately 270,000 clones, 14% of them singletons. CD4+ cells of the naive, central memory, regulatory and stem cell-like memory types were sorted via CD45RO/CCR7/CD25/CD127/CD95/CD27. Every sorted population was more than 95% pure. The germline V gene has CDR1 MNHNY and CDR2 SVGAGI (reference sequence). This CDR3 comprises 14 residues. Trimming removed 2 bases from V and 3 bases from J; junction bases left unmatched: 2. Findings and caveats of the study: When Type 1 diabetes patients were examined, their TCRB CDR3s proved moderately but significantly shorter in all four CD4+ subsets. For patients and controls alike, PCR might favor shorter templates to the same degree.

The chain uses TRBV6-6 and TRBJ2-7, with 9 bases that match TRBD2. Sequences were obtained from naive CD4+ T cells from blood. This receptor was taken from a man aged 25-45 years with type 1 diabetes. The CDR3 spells CASSYTTSGYEQYF. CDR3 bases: TGTGCCAGCAGTTACACGACTAGCGGCTACGAGCAGTACTTC.